This T cell receptor beta chain was profiled in a study of T cell repertoires in cytomegalovirus infection. Study at large: Used in the study were CMV epitopes, some recently identified and HLA-C-restricted, others well-studied and HLA-B-restricted.

Comments on this clonotype: The antigen remains undetermined.

CDR1 is MNHEY and CDR2 is SMNVEV in the germline V gene (reference sequence). The CDR3 covers 15 residues. Trimming left V 5 bases short and J 3 bases short, with 14 bases between. TCRdb itself ran the reads through MiXCR, one entry per CDR3 protein. This sample has about 900,000 distinct CDR3 sequences; around 31% occur once, and the top ten carry roughly an eighth. The sequenced sample was cultured CD8+ T cells from PBMCs, obtained from culture after CMV antigen stimulation. The V and J genes are TRBV27 and TRBJ2-1; D is possibly TRBD1 (5 bases). This clonotype was obtained from a human donor in good health (CMV status not recorded). Some clones in this sample may be carry-over from other donors' samples. The CDR3 DNA is TGTGCCAGCAGTCCCAATTGGGGCTTCTACAATGAGCAGTTCTTC. Translation gives CASSPNWGFYNEQFF.